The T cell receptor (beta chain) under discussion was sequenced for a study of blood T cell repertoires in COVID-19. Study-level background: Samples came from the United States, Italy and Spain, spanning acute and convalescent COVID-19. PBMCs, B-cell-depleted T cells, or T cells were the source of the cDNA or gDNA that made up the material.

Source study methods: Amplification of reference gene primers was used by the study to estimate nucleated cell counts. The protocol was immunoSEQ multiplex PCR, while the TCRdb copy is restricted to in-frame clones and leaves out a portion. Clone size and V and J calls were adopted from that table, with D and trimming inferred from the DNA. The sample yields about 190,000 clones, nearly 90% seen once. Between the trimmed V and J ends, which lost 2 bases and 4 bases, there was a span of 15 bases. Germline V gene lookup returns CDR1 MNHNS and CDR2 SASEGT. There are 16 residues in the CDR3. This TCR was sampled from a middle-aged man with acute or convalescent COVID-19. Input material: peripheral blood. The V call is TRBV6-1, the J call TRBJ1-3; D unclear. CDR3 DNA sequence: TGTGCCAGCAGTGAACGGAGGGAATTGTCCGGAAACACCATATATTTT. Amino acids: CASSERRELSGNTIYF.